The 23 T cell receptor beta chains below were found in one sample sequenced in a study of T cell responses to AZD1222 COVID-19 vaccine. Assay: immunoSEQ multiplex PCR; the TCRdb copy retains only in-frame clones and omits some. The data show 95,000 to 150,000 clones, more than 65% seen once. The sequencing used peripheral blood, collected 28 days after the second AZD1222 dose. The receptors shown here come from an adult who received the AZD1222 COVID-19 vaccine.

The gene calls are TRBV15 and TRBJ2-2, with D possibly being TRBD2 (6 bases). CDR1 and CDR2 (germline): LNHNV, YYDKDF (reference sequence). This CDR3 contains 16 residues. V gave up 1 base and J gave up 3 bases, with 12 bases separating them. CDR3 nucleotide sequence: TGTGCCACCAGCAGAGTAGATCAGCGGGACACCGGGGAGCTGTTTTTT. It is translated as CATSRVDQRDTGELFF.

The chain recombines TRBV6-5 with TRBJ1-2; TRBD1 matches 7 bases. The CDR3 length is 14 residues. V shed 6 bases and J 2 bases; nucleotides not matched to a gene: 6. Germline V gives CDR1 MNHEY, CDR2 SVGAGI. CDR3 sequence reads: CASSSDRENYGYTF. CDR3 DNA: TGTGCCAGCAGCTCCGACAGGGAGAACTATGGCTACACCTTC.

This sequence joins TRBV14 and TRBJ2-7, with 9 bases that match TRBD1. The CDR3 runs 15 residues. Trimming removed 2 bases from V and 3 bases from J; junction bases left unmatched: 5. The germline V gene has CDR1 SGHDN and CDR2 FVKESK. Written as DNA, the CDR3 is TGTGCCAGCAGCCAATTTAACAGGGGGCACTACGAGCAGTACTTC. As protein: CASSQFNRGHYEQYF.

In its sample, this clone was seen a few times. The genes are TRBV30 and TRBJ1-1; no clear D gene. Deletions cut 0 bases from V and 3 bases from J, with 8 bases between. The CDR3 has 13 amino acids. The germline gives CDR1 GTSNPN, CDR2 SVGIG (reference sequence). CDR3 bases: TGTGCCTGGAGTGTCGGTCAGTACACTGAAGCTTTCTTT. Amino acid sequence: CAWSVGQYTEAFF.

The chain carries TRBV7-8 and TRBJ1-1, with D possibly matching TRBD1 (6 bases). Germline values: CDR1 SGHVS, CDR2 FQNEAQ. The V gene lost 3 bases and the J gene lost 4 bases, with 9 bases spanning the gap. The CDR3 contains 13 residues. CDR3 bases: TGTGCCAGCAGCTTTGGACAGATCACTGAAGCTTTCTTT. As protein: CASSFGQITEAFF.

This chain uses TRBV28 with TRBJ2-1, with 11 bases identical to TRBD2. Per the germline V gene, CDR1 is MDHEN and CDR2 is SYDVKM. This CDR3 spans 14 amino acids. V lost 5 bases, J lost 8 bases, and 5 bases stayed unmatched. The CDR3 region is CASSHSGGVDEQFF. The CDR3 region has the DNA TGTGCCAGCAGTCATAGCGGGGGGGTGGATGAGCAGTTCTTC.

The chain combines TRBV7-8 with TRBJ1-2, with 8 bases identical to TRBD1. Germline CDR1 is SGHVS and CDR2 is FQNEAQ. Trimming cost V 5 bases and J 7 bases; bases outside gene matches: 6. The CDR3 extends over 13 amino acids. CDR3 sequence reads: CASSARTGPGYTF. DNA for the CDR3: TGTGCCAGCAGCGCCCGGACAGGGCCTGGCTACACCTTC.

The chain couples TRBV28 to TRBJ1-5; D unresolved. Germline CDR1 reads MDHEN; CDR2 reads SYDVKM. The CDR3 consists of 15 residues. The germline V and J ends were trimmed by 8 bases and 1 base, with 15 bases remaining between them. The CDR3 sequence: CASLGPPDSNQPQHF. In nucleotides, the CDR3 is TGTGCCAGCCTCGGCCCCCCGGACAGCAATCAGCCCCAGCATTTT.

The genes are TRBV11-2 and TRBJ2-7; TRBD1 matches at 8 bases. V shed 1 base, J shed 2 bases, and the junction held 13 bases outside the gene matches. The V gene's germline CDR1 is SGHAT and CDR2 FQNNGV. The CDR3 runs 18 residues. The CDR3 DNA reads TGTGCCAGCAGCTTAGGACGTCCGGTGGGACAGGCTCCCTACGAGCAGTACTTC. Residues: CASSLGRPVGQAPYEQYF.

The CDR3 coding sequence is TGTGCCAGCAGCCATGGCAGGGGTAGCGGGGAGCTGTTTTTT. Amino acids: CASSHGRGSGELFF. The chain links TRBV3-1 (or the pseudogene TRBV3-2) to TRBJ2-2; a possible D gene is TRBD1 (6 bases). The CDR3 runs to 14 residues. Germline V CDR1 and CDR2: LGHDT, YNNKEL (reference sequence). Trimming took off 3 bases at V and 7 bases at J, with 12 bases between the two ends.

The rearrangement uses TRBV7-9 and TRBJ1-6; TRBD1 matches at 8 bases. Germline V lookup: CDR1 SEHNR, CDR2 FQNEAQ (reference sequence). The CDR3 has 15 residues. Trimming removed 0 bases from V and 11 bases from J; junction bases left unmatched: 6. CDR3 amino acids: CASSLARQGTAPLHF. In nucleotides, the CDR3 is TGTGCCAGCAGCTTAGCGCGACAGGGGACGGCACCCCTCCACTTT.

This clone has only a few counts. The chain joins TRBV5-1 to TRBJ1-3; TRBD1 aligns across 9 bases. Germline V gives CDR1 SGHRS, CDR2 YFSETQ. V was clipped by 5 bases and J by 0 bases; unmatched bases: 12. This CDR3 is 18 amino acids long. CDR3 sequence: CASRSGTGTIHSGNTIYF. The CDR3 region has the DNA TGCGCCAGCAGATCGGGGACAGGGACAATTCACTCTGGAAACACCATATATTTT. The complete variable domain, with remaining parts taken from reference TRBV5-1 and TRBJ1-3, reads KAGVTQTPRYLIKTRGQQVTLSCSPISGHRSVSWYQQTPGQGLQFLFEYFSETQRNKGNFPGRFSGRQFSNSRSEMNVSTLELGDSALYLCASRSGTGTIHSGNTIYFGEGSWLTVV.

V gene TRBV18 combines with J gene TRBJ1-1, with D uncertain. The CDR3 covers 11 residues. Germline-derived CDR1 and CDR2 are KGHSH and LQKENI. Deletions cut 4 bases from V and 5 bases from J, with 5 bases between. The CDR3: CASSHRTEAFF. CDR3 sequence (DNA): TGTGCCAGCTCACATCGTACTGAAGCTTTCTTT.

The CDR3 nucleotides read TGTGCCAGCAGCTTAGAAGGTTCCGCTAAGACTTTC. Encoded protein: CASSLEGSAKTF. The genes are TRBV7-2 and TRBJ2-6; D uncertain. V gave up 1 base and J gave up 18 bases, with 13 bases separating them. Germline values: CDR1 SGHTA, CDR2 FQGNSA. The CDR3 is 12 amino acids.

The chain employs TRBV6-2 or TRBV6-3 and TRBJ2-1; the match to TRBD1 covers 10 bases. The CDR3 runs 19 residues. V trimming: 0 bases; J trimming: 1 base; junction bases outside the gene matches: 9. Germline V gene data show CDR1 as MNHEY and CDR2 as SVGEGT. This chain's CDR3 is CASSYSRGGQGVSYNEQFF. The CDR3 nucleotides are TGTGCCAGCAGTTACTCCCGAGGAGGACAGGGGGTATCCTACAATGAGCAGTTCTTC.

CDR3 DNA sequence: TGTGCCAGCAGTCCAGGACTAGCGGGGGGTAGCTCCTACGAGCAGTACTTC. This gives the protein CASSPGLAGGSSYEQYF. This rearrangement joins TRBV6-6 to TRBJ2-7; 14 bases are shared with TRBD2. V lost 5 bases to trimming and J lost 0 bases; unmatched junction nucleotides: 6. Per the germline V gene, CDR1 is MNHNY and CDR2 is SVGAGI (reference sequence). This CDR3 has 17 amino acids.

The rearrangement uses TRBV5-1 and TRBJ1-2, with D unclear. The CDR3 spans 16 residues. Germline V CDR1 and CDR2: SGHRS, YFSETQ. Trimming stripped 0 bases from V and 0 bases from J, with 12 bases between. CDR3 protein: CASSLDPITSNYGYTF. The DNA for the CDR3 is TGCGCCAGCAGCTTGGATCCGATTACTTCTAACTATGGCTACACCTTC. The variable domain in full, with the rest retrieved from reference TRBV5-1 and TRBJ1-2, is KAGVTQTPRYLIKTRGQQVTLSCSPISGHRSVSWYQQTPGQGLQFLFEYFSETQRNKGNFPGRFSGRQFSNSRSEMNVSTLELGDSALYLCASSLDPITSNYGYTFGSGTRLTVV.

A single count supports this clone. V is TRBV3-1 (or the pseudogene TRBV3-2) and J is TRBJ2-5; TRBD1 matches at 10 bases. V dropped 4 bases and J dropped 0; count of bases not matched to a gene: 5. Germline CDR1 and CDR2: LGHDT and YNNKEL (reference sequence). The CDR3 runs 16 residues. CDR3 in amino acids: CASSPRGQGYQETQYF. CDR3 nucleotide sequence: TGTGCCAGCAGCCCTCGGGGACAGGGGTACCAAGAGACCCAGTACTTC.

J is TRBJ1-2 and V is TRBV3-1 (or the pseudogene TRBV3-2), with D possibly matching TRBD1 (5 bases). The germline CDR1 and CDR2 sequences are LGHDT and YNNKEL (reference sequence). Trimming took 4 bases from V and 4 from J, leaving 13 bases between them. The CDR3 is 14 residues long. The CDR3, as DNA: TGTGCCAGCAGCCTCGGGGCCGAGGGCTATGGCTACACCTTC. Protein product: CASSLGAEGYGYTF.

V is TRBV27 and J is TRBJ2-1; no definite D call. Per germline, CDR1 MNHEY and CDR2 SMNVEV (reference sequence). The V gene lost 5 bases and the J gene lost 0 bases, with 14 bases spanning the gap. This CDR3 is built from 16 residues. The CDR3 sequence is CASSGIPLSSYNEQFF. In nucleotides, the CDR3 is TGTGCCAGCAGTGGAATTCCCTTGAGCTCCTACAATGAGCAGTTCTTC.

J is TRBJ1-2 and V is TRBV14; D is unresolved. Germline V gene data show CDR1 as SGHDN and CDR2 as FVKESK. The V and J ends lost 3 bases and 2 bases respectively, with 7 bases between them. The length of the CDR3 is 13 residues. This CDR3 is CASSQTYNYGYTF. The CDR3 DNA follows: TGTGCCAGCAGCCAGACCTACAACTATGGCTACACCTTC.

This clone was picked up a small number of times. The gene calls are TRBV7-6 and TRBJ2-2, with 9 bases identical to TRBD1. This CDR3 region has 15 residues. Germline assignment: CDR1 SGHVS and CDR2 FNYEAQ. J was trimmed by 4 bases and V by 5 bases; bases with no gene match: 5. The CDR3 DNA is TGTGCCAGCAGCCAACAGGGGGCTGGCACCGGGGAGCTGTTTTTT. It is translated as CASSQQGAGTGELFF.

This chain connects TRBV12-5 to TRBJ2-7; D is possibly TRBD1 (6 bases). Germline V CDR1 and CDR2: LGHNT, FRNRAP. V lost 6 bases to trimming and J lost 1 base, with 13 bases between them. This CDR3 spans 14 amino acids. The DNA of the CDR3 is TGTGCTAGTGGCGACAGGTATCCATCCTACGAGCAGTACTTC. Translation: CASGDRYPSYEQYF.